This is a list of T cell receptor beta chains from one sample in a study of blood T cell repertoires in COVID-19. Measured with immunoSEQ multiplex PCR; TCRdb has only the in-frame clones, and not every one. The sample includes approximately 50,000 clones, 85% to 95% of them seen just once. Sequencing used peripheral blood. These receptors were collected from a human donor in a cohort sampled during active COVID-19. Each CDR3 is given with its conserved first and last residue. A D gene is named only where the DNA matches it firmly. Clone size is not always given. Where it is, it says once, few, many or a class for expanded clones.

DNA: TGTGCCAGCAGCCCCGGACTAGCGGGGGGGACAGATACGCAGTATTTT
CDR3: CASSPGLAGGTDTQYF
size: -
D: TRBD2
J: TRBJ2-3
V: TRBV7-2

DNA: TGTGCCAGCAGTTACCGACAGGGAGGTAACTACAATGAGCAGTTCTTC
CDR3: CASSYRQGGNYNEQFF
size: -
D: -
J: TRBJ2-1
V: TRBV6-6

DNA: TGCAGTGCTAGTTTCCGTAATAGCGTTGGTACGCAGTATTTT
CDR3: CSASFRNSVGTQYF
size: -
D: -
J: TRBJ2-3
V: TRBV20-1

DNA: TGTGCCACCAGCAGAGATCCGAGCGAGCAGTACTTC
CDR3: CATSRDPSEQYF
size: -
D: -
J: TRBJ2-7
V: TRBV15

DNA: TGTGCCTGGCTAGGGACACTTTACACTGAAGCTTTCTTT
CDR3: CAWLGTLYTEAFF
size: -
D: -
J: TRBJ1-1
V: TRBV30

DNA: TGTGCCAGCAGCCCTCGGACTAGCGGGAAGGGCAAAAACATTCAGTACTTC
CDR3: CASSPRTSGKGKNIQYF
size: -
D: TRBD2
J: TRBJ2-4
V: TRBV3-1/TRBV3-2

DNA: TGCGCCAGCAGCTTGCAGGTCAGGGTAGTCACCGGGGAGCTGTTTTTT
CDR3: CASSLQVRVVTGELFF
size: -
D: -
J: TRBJ2-2
V: TRBV5-1

DNA: TGTGCCAGCAGCTTAGTACTACGCACCGGGGAGCTGTTTTTT
CDR3: CASSLVLRTGELFF
size: -
D: -
J: TRBJ2-2
V: TRBV7-8

DNA: TGTGCCACCAGCAGAGGACAGGGGGCGCTTTCTGGGGCCAACGTCCTGACTTTC
CDR3: CATSRGQGALSGANVLTF
size: -
D: TRBD1
J: TRBJ2-6
V: TRBV15

DNA: TGCGCGCGTGGAGGGAGGGACCAAGAGACCCAGTACTTC
CDR3: CARGGRDQETQYF
size: -
D: TRBD2
J: TRBJ2-5
V: TRBV27

DNA: TGCGCCAGCACAACCTCCGGGACAACTGAGCAGTTCTTC
CDR3: CASTTSGTTEQFF
size: -
D: -
J: TRBJ2-1
V: TRBV5-1

DNA: TGTGCCAGCACCCCTTGGGGGGAAACCGGGGAGCTGTTTTTT
CDR3: CASTPWGETGELFF
size: -
D: -
J: TRBJ2-2
V: TRBV5-8

DNA: TGTGCCAGCAGCTTCCAGGTCAATCAGCCCCAGCATTTT
CDR3: CASSFQVNQPQHF
size: few
D: -
J: TRBJ1-5
V: TRBV7-8

DNA: TGCGCCAGCAGCGAAGACAGGGGGTACACCGGGGAGCTGTTTTTT
CDR3: CASSEDRGYTGELFF
size: once
D: TRBD1
J: TRBJ2-2
V: TRBV10-2

DNA: TGTGCCAGCAATGAAGGACAGGGGCCAGAGACCCAGTACTTC
CDR3: CASNEGQGPETQYF
size: -
D: TRBD1
J: TRBJ2-5
V: TRBV2

DNA: TGTGCCAGCAGTGAACTAGCGGGGTCCTACAATGAGCAGTTCTTC
CDR3: CASSELAGSYNEQFF
size: -
D: TRBD2
J: TRBJ2-1
V: TRBV6-1

DNA: TGTGCCAGCAGTTATGACGCCCGGGGAGAAGACGCTTTCTTT
CDR3: CASSYDARGEDAFF
size: few
D: -
J: TRBJ1-1
V: TRBV6-6

DNA: TGTGCCAGCAGCTTAGATCGGGGGCCCACAGGGGCCGGGGAGCTGTTTTTT
CDR3: CASSLDRGPTGAGELFF
size: -
D: -
J: TRBJ2-2
V: TRBV7-9

DNA: TGTGCCAGCAGCCAAGTTAGGGGGTGGAATTCACCCCTCCACTTT
CDR3: CASSQVRGWNSPLHF
size: once
D: -
J: TRBJ1-6
V: TRBV3-1/TRBV3-2

DNA: TGTGCCACCAGCAACGGGCGGGCGAATACGCAGTATTTT
CDR3: CATSNGRANTQYF
size: -
D: -
J: TRBJ2-3
V: TRBV15

DNA: TGTGCCAGCAGACCCATACATAGACAGGGCACTGAAGCTTTCTTT
CDR3: CASRPIHRQGTEAFF
size: -
D: TRBD1
J: TRBJ1-1
V: TRBV6-5

DNA: TGTGCCAGCAGCTTAGGAGGGGGCAGTGAAGCTTTCTTT
CDR3: CASSLGGGSEAFF
size: once
D: TRBD1
J: TRBJ1-1
V: TRBV11-3

DNA: TGTGCCTGGTTGCATCCTGGGTCCAGGTCCACAGATACGCAGTATTTT
CDR3: CAWLHPGSRSTDTQYF
size: once
D: -
J: TRBJ2-3
V: TRBV30

DNA: TGTGCCAGCAGCCCCCGAGTGGGGAGGACTGAAGCTTTCTTT
CDR3: CASSPRVGRTEAFF
size: -
D: -
J: TRBJ1-1
V: TRBV14

DNA: TGTGCCAGCAGCCCAGGAGGTAGCAATCAGCCCCAGCATTTT
CDR3: CASSPGGSNQPQHF
size: few
D: -
J: TRBJ1-5
V: TRBV7-9

DNA: TGTGCCAGCAGCGTACAGGGGGCAGGCTACGAGCAGTACTTC
CDR3: CASSVQGAGYEQYF
size: -
D: TRBD1
J: TRBJ2-7
V: TRBV7-8

DNA: TGTGCCAGTAGTCTAACTAGCGCTGACAATGAGCAGTTCTTC
CDR3: CASSLTSADNEQFF
size: once
D: TRBD2
J: TRBJ2-1
V: TRBV2

DNA: TGTGCCAGCAGCGTAGCTACCGGGATTGAAGCTTTCTTT
CDR3: CASSVATGIEAFF
size: -
D: -
J: TRBJ1-1
V: TRBV9

DNA: TGCGCCAGCAGCCAAGCCCTGGGACAGGGGGCAGAGACCCAGTACTTC
CDR3: CASSQALGQGAETQYF
size: -
D: TRBD1
J: TRBJ2-5
V: TRBV4-3

DNA: TGTGCCAGCAGCAGACAGGAAGTCAATTCACCCCTCCACTTT
CDR3: CASSRQEVNSPLHF
size: -
D: -
J: TRBJ1-6
V: TRBV2

DNA: TGTGCCAGCAGCCAAGACTTGGGGAGCTTCGGCAATGAGCAGTTCTTC
CDR3: CASSQDLGSFGNEQFF
size: -
D: -
J: TRBJ2-1
V: TRBV14

DNA: TGTGCCAGCAGCAGGACAGGGTTGGATTCACCCCTCCACTTT
CDR3: CASSRTGLDSPLHF
size: once
D: TRBD1
J: TRBJ1-6
V: TRBV9

DNA: TGTGCCAGCAGCGTAGGTGGGCCGCCCACTGAAGCTTTCTTT
CDR3: CASSVGGPPTEAFF
size: -
D: -
J: TRBJ1-1
V: TRBV9

DNA: TGTGCCTGTTGGGAGACTAACTATGGCTACACCTTC
CDR3: CACWETNYGYTF
size: once
D: -
J: TRBJ1-2
V: TRBV30

DNA: TGTGCCTGGAGTGTTTCCAGTGCTAGCACAGATACGCAGTATTTT
CDR3: CAWSVSSASTDTQYF
size: -
D: -
J: TRBJ2-3
V: TRBV30

DNA: TGTGCCATCAGTGGCGGCGGGGGTGGCTACACCTTC
CDR3: CAISGGGGGYTF
size: once
D: -
J: TRBJ1-2
V: TRBV10-3

DNA: TGTGCCAGCTCACCTCGGACTAGCGGGGGGAATGAGCAGTTCTTC
CDR3: CASSPRTSGGNEQFF
size: -
D: TRBD2
J: TRBJ2-1
V: TRBV18

DNA: TGTGCCAGCAGCCATTCGAACAGGCATTCCGAGCAGTACTTC
CDR3: CASSHSNRHSEQYF
size: -
D: -
J: TRBJ2-7
V: TRBV14

DNA: TGTGCCAGCAGCTTCACAGAGACAGGGCAAGGCTACACCTTC
CDR3: CASSFTETGQGYTF
size: -
D: TRBD1
J: TRBJ1-2
V: TRBV11-2

DNA: TGTGCCAGCAGTGATACAGGGCTTAACACTGAAGCTTTCTTT
CDR3: CASSDTGLNTEAFF
size: -
D: -
J: TRBJ1-1
V: TRBV6-1

DNA: TGTGCCAGCAGCTCCTCCGACAGGGGCAACACCGGGGAGCTGTTTTTT
CDR3: CASSSSDRGNTGELFF
size: -
D: TRBD1
J: TRBJ2-2
V: TRBV11-1